The 22 T cell receptor beta chains presented below share a single source sample, sequenced in a study of vaccination effects on CD4 cells after COVID-19 (dated by TCRdb to the early 2020s). Their cognate antigens are unknown. In the ViraFEST assay, PBMC were stimulated with viral peptide pools, and TCR sequencing was then used to find antigen-specific CD4+ T cell clonotypes based on their expansion. After 10 days of culture, CD4+ T cells were isolated with the EasySep CD4+ T cell isolation kit. Healthy vaccine recipients had no prior SARS-CoV-2 infection, confirmed by negative nucleocapsid antibodies before and after vaccination. The library was prepared using the immunoSEQ multiplex PCR assay. In its TCRdb copy, this immuneACCESS table keeps in-frame sequences only and misses some clones. Where compared with another copy, unresolved V genes explain less than half of these, and the others have no known cause. This sample comprises about 73,000 clones, under 85% of them detected only once. 2.5% to 3.5% of the sample is taken by the ten largest.

The source material was CD4+ T cells from PBMCs cultured with HCoV-NL63 spike peptides, sampled before COVID-19 vaccination. The cell subset or site label of this sample denotes: HCoV-NL63 spike overlapping peptide pool stimulation. These receptors were obtained from a human donor who received a COVID-19 vaccine.

This clone is a singleton in its sample. The chain links TRBV29-1 to TRBJ1-2, with 8 bases fitting TRBD1. CDR3 size: 11 residues. Germline values: CDR1 SQVTM, CDR2 ANQGSEA. V lost 7 bases to trimming and J lost 8 bases; unmatched junction nucleotides: 6. The CDR3 coding sequence is TGCAGCGCCTTCGGACAGGGAGGCTACACCTTC. Its protein is CSAFGQGGYTF.

This clone was detected only a few times. V and J are TRBV2 and TRBJ1-5; no definite D call. Germline V CDR1 and CDR2: SNHLY, FYNNEI. This CDR3 spans 15 amino acids. With 7 bases removed from V and 0 bases from J, the gap between germline ends came to 13 bases. This chain's CDR3 is CASTRRAGSNQPQHF. CDR3 DNA: TGTGCCAGCACCCGAAGGGCCGGTAGCAATCAGCCCCAGCATTTT.

There are a few counts of this clone. The chain carries TRBV19 and TRBJ2-7; D possibly uses TRBD1 or TRBD2 (5 bases each). Germline CDR1 and CDR2: LNHDA and SQIVND (reference sequence). This CDR3 spans 14 amino acids. V was trimmed by 5 bases and J by 5 bases, leaving 16 bases between them. The CDR3 here is CASSRPGQSNEQYV. DNA for the CDR3: TGTGCCAGTAGTCGCCCGGGGCAGTCTAACGAGCAGTACGTC.

The chain has TRBV19 and TRBJ2-5, with 10 bases that match TRBD1. V lost 4 bases to trimming and J lost 5 bases; unmatched junction nucleotides: 7. Looked up from germline, CDR1 is LNHDA and CDR2 is SQIVND (reference sequence). The CDR3 is 15 amino acids. CDR3 coding DNA: TGTGCCAGTAGTACTAGACAGGGGGCTTATGAGACCCAGTACTTC. As protein: CASSTRQGAYETQYF.

The V call is TRBV19, the J call TRBJ2-6; D possibly corresponds to TRBD2 (5 bases). The germline V gene has CDR1 LNHDA and CDR2 SQIVND (reference sequence). The CDR3 extends over 15 amino acids. Trimming removed 11 bases from V and 0 bases from J, with 14 bases in between. The CDR3 here is CAARGGFSGANVLTF. The DNA for the CDR3 is TGTGCCGCCCGCGGAGGTTTCTCTGGGGCCAACGTCCTGACTTTC. The variable domain in full, with the rest retrieved from reference TRBV19 and TRBJ2-6, is DGGITQSPKYLFRKEGQNVTLSCEQNLNHDAMYWYRQDPGQGLRLIYYSQIVNDFQKGDIAEGYSVSREKKESFPLTVTSAQKNPTAFYLCAARGGFSGANVLTFGAGSRLTVL.

The rearrangement joins TRBV18 to TRBJ2-2; D is undetermined. The CDR3 is made up of 12 amino acids. V was pared by 2 bases and J by 6 bases, with 4 bases between. Germline CDR1 reads KGHSH; CDR2 reads LQKENI. This chain's CDR3 is CASSPRAGELFF. CDR3 in DNA: TGTGCCAGCTCACCAAGGGCCGGGGAGCTGTTTTTT.

This clone was counted only a few times. The chain links TRBV19 to TRBJ2-2; D is undetermined. V dropped 3 bases and J dropped 0 bases, with 5 bases sitting between them. Germline V gene lookup returns CDR1 LNHDA and CDR2 SQIVND (reference sequence). The CDR3 sequence is 14 residues long. The CDR3 here is CASSITANTGELFF. CDR3 sequence (DNA): TGTGCCAGTAGTATTACAGCGAACACCGGGGAGCTGTTTTTT.

The chain has TRBV5-1 and TRBJ1-6; tentatively, D is TRBD1 (5 bases). Germline V gene data show CDR1 as SGHRS and CDR2 as YFSETQ. Trimming took off 5 bases at V and 7 bases at J, with 16 bases between the two ends. The CDR3 contains 15 residues. The CDR3 DNA sequence: TGCGCCAGCAGACATGAGTACGGGACCAATTCACCCCTCCACTTT. Translation: CASRHEYGTNSPLHF.

The CDR3 DNA reads as TGTGCCAGCAGCCGCACCGGGACTAGCGGTTTCGAGACCCAGTACTTC. Translated, it gives CASSRTGTSGFETQYF. The rearrangement joins TRBV7-3 to TRBJ2-5; 11 bases agree with TRBD2. The J segment lost 5 bases and the V segment lost 5 bases, leaving 10 bases of the junction unmatched. This CDR3 region has 16 residues. From germline, CDR1 is SGHTA and CDR2 FQGTGA.

This chain links TRBV5-1 with TRBJ2-5; TRBD1 agrees at 9 bases. V gave up 4 bases and J gave up 4 bases; unmatched junction bases: 11. The germline gives CDR1 SGHRS, CDR2 YFSETQ. The CDR3 extends over 16 amino acids. The CDR3 bases are TGCGCCAGCAGCAGGACAGGGGCGAGCGTTGTAGAGACCCAGTACTTC. Its protein is CASSRTGASVVETQYF.

This chain joins TRBV9 and TRBJ2-1; D is uncertain. V gave up 3 bases and J gave up 5 bases, with 9 bases separating them. CDR1 is SGDLS, CDR2 YYNGEE, per germline. The CDR3 is made up of 13 amino acids. The CDR3 nucleotides are TGTGCCAGCAGCGAAGGTCGGAACAATGAGCAGTTCTTC. It codes for CASSEGRNNEQFF.

This rearrangement joins TRBV5-1 to TRBJ2-7; D is perhaps TRBD2 (5 bases). The CDR3 contains 13 residues. V lost 4 bases and J lost 0, with 8 bases in between. Germline V gene lookup returns CDR1 SGHRS and CDR2 YFSETQ. The DNA for the CDR3 is TGCGCCAGCAGCCTCGGGATCTCCTACGAGCAGTACGTC. It is translated as CASSLGISYEQYV.

The rearrangement joins TRBV15 to TRBJ2-3, with 9 bases matching TRBD1. There are 15 residues in the CDR3. The V gene's germline CDR1 is LNHNV and CDR2 YYDKDF (reference sequence). The trim removed 3 bases at V and 3 bases at J, leaving 4 bases unmatched. The CDR3 loop reads CATSRGDRVTDTQYF. The CDR3 bases are TGTGCCACCAGCAGGGGGGACAGGGTAACAGATACGCAGTATTTT.

This clone was counted a single time. J is TRBJ1-2 and V is TRBV6-5; D may be TRBD1 (6 bases). This CDR3 spans 13 amino acids. CDR1 and CDR2 from the germline V gene are MNHEY and SVGAGI. Trimming cost V 4 bases and J 0 bases, with 6 bases left between them. The CDR3, as DNA: TGTGCCAGCAGTTGGACAGCTAACTATGGCTACACCTTC. It codes for CASSWTANYGYTF.

This clone was detected only a few times. V gene TRBV7-2 combines with J gene TRBJ1-2; TRBD1 is a possible D gene (6 bases). CDR1 SGHTA and CDR2 FQGNSA come from the germline V gene. This CDR3 contains 13 residues. V lost 5 bases and J 5 bases, leaving 12 bases between the germline ends. CDR3 amino acids: CASSQDREYGYTF. DNA for the CDR3: TGTGCCAGCAGCCAGGACAGAGAGTATGGCTACACCTTC.

The gene calls are TRBV27 and TRBJ1-6; tentatively, D is TRBD1 (5 bases). This CDR3 comprises 16 residues. Germline values: CDR1 MNHEY, CDR2 SMNVEV (reference sequence). The germline V and J ends were trimmed by 2 bases and 4 bases, with 12 bases remaining between them. DNA of the CDR3: TGTGCCAGCAGTTTAGGGGGAGTTTTTTATAATTCACCCCTCCACTTT. It is translated as CASSLGGVFYNSPLHF.

V and J are TRBV30 and TRBJ2-1; perhaps TRBD1 as D (6 bases). Trimming pared 2 bases from V and 10 bases from J, leaving 18 bases between. Germline V gives CDR1 GTSNPN, CDR2 SVGIG (reference sequence). This CDR3 contains 14 residues. This CDR3 reads CAWSRRQGWREQFF. CDR3 DNA sequence: TGTGCCTGGAGTCGTCGGCAGGGGTGGCGGGAGCAGTTCTTC.

This chain links TRBV5-1 with TRBJ2-1; D may correspond to TRBD1 or TRBD2 (5 bases each). Germline CDR1 SGHRS, CDR2 YFSETQ. CDR3 size: 13 residues. Between the trimmed V and J ends, which lost 3 bases and 10 bases, there was a span of 14 bases. CDR3 DNA sequence: TGCGCCAGCAGCTCGGGACCGCTCGAGGAGCAGTTCTTC. Translating it yields CASSSGPLEEQFF.

The chain employs TRBV4-1 and TRBJ1-3; TRBD1 aligns across 8 bases. Germline CDR1 is MGHRA and CDR2 is YSYEKL. The V segment lost 4 bases and the J segment 2 bases; nucleotides outside the gene matches: 1. This CDR3 region has 14 residues. The CDR3 DNA reads TGCGCCAGCAGCCGGGACAGGCCTGGAAACACCATATATTTT. Translation gives CASSRDRPGNTIYF.

This clone appeared a single time. The chain is built from TRBV25-1 and TRBJ2-2; 9 bases line up with TRBD1. From germline, CDR1 is MGHDK and CDR2 SYGVNS. This CDR3 is 16 amino acids long. The trim removed 4 bases at V and 5 bases at J, leaving 8 bases unmatched. Here the CDR3 DNA reads TGTGCCAGCAGTGCCCCCGGGACAGGGAAGACCGGGGAGCTGTTTTTT. It specifies CASSAPGTGKTGELFF.

The gene calls are TRBV9 and TRBJ1-6; unclear D gene. CDR3 length: 16 residues. Trimming shortened V by 0 bases and J by 0 bases, and 7 bases separated the two germline ends. The germline gives CDR1 SGDLS, CDR2 YYNGEE. The CDR3 coding sequence is TGTGCCAGCAGCGTAGATAGCAGCTCCTATAATTCACCCCTCCACTTT. Translating it yields CASSVDSSSYNSPLHF.

The J gene is TRBJ2-7, the V gene TRBV6-1, with unresolved D. The CDR3 totals 12 residues. Germline-derived CDR1 and CDR2 are MNHNS and SASEGT. The germline V and J ends were trimmed by 3 bases and 0 bases, with 3 bases remaining between them. The CDR3 reads CASSDLSYEQYV. Written as DNA, the CDR3 is TGTGCCAGCAGTGACCTCTCCTACGAGCAGTACGTC.